This TCR beta chain came from a study of T cells after yellow fever vaccination. TCRdb reanalysed the 5' RACE reads using MiXCR and keeps one entry per CDR3 protein. The sample includes some 400,000 distinct CDR3 sequences, under 7.5% of them seen just once. Overall study findings and caveats: Abundant clonotypes (contaminants from the bulk population) could be present in FACS-sorted repertoires. Compared with primary, the secondary response was weaker and peaked at day 5, not 15. The booster saw the reappearance of most primary-vaccination clones (around 96% CD4, roughly 90% CD8).

Concerning this clonotype: Its antigen is not known. An end of the junction differs from the germline gene, which may be a read error.

This CDR3 is built from 16 residues. Sequencing used PBMCs, obtained 5 days after the yellow fever booster vaccination. The chain has TRBV12-3 or TRBV12-4 and TRBJ2-1; D possibly corresponds to TRBD2 (5 bases). This clonotype was obtained from a man aged 25 to 40 who received the YFV17D yellow fever vaccine. The CDR3, as DNA: TGTGCCAGCGTTCTCAACAGCGGTGGTGGATACAGTGAGCAGTTCTTC. Protein product: CASVLNSGGGYSEQFF.